The 8 T cell receptor beta chains below all came from one sample that was sequenced in a study of cytomegalovirus exposure and HLA in healthy donors (TCRdb year 2017). Libraries were constructed by the immunoSEQ multiplex PCR assay. For the multiplex PCR, a mixture combining 60 forward primers for TCR Vbeta segments and 13 reverse primers for TCR Jbeta segments was used. The table comes from immuneACCESS by way of TCRdb, which keeps in-frame sequences with V and J called. Part of the clones is missing from these tables; in studies checked, under half for an unresolved V gene and the rest for unknown reasons. This sample has 150,000 to 200,000 clones in its table, and roughly 80% of those were observed once. The ten largest clones represent 2.4% of the sample. The sequenced sample was PBMCs. These receptors were collected from a male donor in good health and CMV-seronegative.

With regard to this clone: Additional DNA sequences in this sample encode the identical CDR3. This chain joins TRBV7-8 and TRBJ2-3, with a possible D match to TRBD2 (6 bases). Germline assignment: CDR1 SGHVS and CDR2 FQNEAQ. V was cut by 5 bases and J by 0 bases, with 9 bases left in between. The CDR3 runs 14 residues. CDR3 coding DNA: TGTGCCAGCAGCCTTAGCGGTAGCACAGATACGCAGTATTTT. Translating it yields CASSLSGSTDTQYF.

The chain recombines TRBV7-6 with TRBJ2-1; a possible D gene is TRBD2 (6 bases). Between the trimmed V and J ends, which lost 2 bases and 3 bases, there was a span of 11 bases. CDR1 SGHVS and CDR2 FNYEAQ come from the germline V gene. CDR3 size: 15 residues. The DNA of the CDR3 is TGTGCCAGCAGCTTACGTAGCGGCAACTACAATGAGCAGTTCTTC. Residues: CASSLRSGNYNEQFF.

The chain couples TRBV20-1 to TRBJ1-1; D not resolved. CDR1 is DFQATT and CDR2 is SNEGSKA in the germline V gene (reference sequence). The CDR3 extends over 11 amino acids. Trimming pared 5 bases from V and 7 bases from J, leaving 11 bases between. This CDR3 reads CSALKTLEAFF. The CDR3 coding sequence is TGCAGTGCTCTTAAGACACTTGAAGCTTTCTTT.

The J gene is TRBJ2-7, the V gene TRBV5-1, with D perhaps matching TRBD2 (7 bases). The ends were cut back, 3 bases at V and 5 bases at J, with 18 bases in the middle. The CDR3 covers 15 residues. CDR1 SGHRS and CDR2 YFSETQ come from the germline V gene. CDR3 in amino acids: CASSSGVRGANEQYF. The DNA for the CDR3 is TGCGCCAGCAGCTCGGGAGTTCGGGGGGCCAACGAGCAGTACTTC.

The V call is TRBV28, the J call TRBJ2-6, with 8 nucleotides matching TRBD1. The V segment lost 6 bases and the J segment 0 bases; nucleotides outside the gene matches: 4. The germline gives CDR1 MDHEN, CDR2 SYDVKM. The CDR3 contains 16 residues. The CDR3, as DNA: TGTGCCAGCAGCTGGGACAGGAGCTCTGGGGCCAACGTCCTGACTTTC. Its protein product is CASSWDRSSGANVLTF.

This rearrangement joins TRBV2 to TRBJ2-7, with D possibly TRBD1 on 8 matching bases. The V gene's germline CDR1 is SNHLY and CDR2 FYNNEI. V lost 6 bases to trimming and J lost 1 base, with 13 bases between them. This CDR3 has 14 amino acids. The CDR3 region has the DNA TGTGCCAGCAGGACAGGGGAGGGATCCTACGAGCAGTACTTC. This gives the protein CASRTGEGSYEQYF.

The chain combines TRBV25-1 with TRBJ2-1, with 9 bases aligning to TRBD2. This CDR3 has 15 residues. The junction had 6 bases not matched to a gene; V was cut back by 4 bases and J by 5 bases. Germline V gene lookup returns CDR1 MGHDK and CDR2 SYGVNS. CDR3 protein: CASSGGLAGDNEQFF. CDR3 in DNA: TGTGCCAGCAGTGGGGGACTAGCCGGGGACAATGAGCAGTTCTTC.

This chain joins TRBV7-3 and TRBJ2-1, with 9 bases aligning to TRBD2. Germline loops: CDR1 SGHTA, CDR2 FQGTGA. Trimming took 1 base from V and 6 from J; bases not matched to a gene: 4. The CDR3 runs to 15 residues. CDR3 amino acids: CASSLIAGALNEQFF. CDR3 nucleotides: TGTGCCAGCAGCTTAATAGCGGGGGCCCTCAATGAGCAGTTCTTC.